This T cell receptor (beta chain) was sequenced for a study of blood T cell repertoires in COVID-19 (dated by TCRdb to between 2020 and 2021). Notes on the research overall: Collaborator samples came from the United States, Italy and Spain and covered acute and convalescent phases of COVID-19. HLA class I and class II types, where available, came from metadata supplied by the sample provider rather than from assay-based typing. The repertoires were released in a freely available public database intended as a resource for research on the immune response to SARS-CoV-2. Sample metadata almost always included a de-identified subject ID, COVID-19 status, age in years and sex. The material from the prospective study consisted of cDNA or gDNA derived from T cells, B-cell-depleted T cells, or PBMCs. The samples were drawn from two sources: the first 160 participants of the ongoing ImmuneRACE study, and about 1,300 subjects contributed by 6 global collaborators. Subjects who had been exposed to COVID-19, were actively infected with it, or had recovered from it provided the deeply sampled blood TCRbeta repertoires that made up the dataset.

This clone occurred once. Its antigen is not yet known. No quality values exist for individual bases; no much larger clone is one base distant. Participants in the prospective study were aged roughly 18 to 100 years, lived in some 24 United States geographic areas, and enrolled through a virtual design. In the prospective study, cohorts were assigned on the basis of participant-reported clinical history obtained from a screening survey and a study questionnaire. Recovered participants in ImmuneRACE Cohort 3 were defined as having two consecutive negative NP/OP PCR tests, clearance from a healthcare professional, or resolution of symptoms. Each participant in the prospective study had whole blood, serum and a nasopharyngeal or oropharyngeal swab collected by mobile phlebotomists. Additional blood draws and questionnaires over an approximately two-month period could optionally be provided by prospective study participants. Before DNA extraction, prospective study blood samples were shipped either frozen or at room temperature.

Results and caveats for the whole study, not just this receptor: How much clinical and demographic metadata was included differed by source and by participant, and the metadata was provided uncurated.

TCRbeta CDR3 regions were amplified from genomic DNA by means of the immunoSEQ Assay, a bias-controlled multiplex PCR. The authors' analysis ran thus. Within the assay, amplification of reference gene primers was used to estimate how many nucleated cells each sample contained. Sequence reads were collapsed and filtered to measure the absolute abundance of every unique TCRbeta CDR3 rearrangement. Productive Simpson clonality was computed per sample as the square root of Simpson's diversity index over productive rearrangements. TCRdb holds this immuneACCESS table with in-frame rearrangements only. Some clones are missing; in checked studies, unresolved V genes explain under half, and the rest has no known cause. V, J and clone size were drawn from that table, and D and trimming were deduced from the DNA. This sample holds 200,000 to 250,000 clones; about 81% were observed only once. About 9% of the sample is taken by the ten largest.

The junction carries 9 bases between V and J, which are trimmed by 4 bases and 2 bases respectively. CDR1 and CDR2, looked up from the germline V gene, are SGHAT and FQNNGV. The CDR3 numbers 13 residues from cysteine through phenylalanine. Only CDR3 DNA remains: 39 bases, in frame from the first base. Specimen: PBMCs or T cells enriched from blood (not recorded which). Here the chain combines TRBV11-2 and TRBJ2-7; too little of a D gene remains to name it. This TCR came from a man aged 40-50 years who had recovered from COVID-19. The encoded CDR3 is CASSSSEAYEQYF. The sequenced DNA: TGTGCCAGCAGCTCCAGCGAGGCCTACGAGCAGTACTTC.